The T cell receptor (beta chain) under discussion was sequenced for a study of T cells in women clearing cervical HPV infection. Study information: HLA type could not be excluded as a confounder. The study, taken as a whole, reports: Cases and controls were distinguished at AUC 0.83 by richness and V genes. Unknown T-cell numbers per sample may underlie the richness differences.

Repertoires were generated with immunoSEQ multiplex PCR, while TCRdb's copy carries only in-frame clones and drops some. The sample holds about 26,000 clones. A remark on this clone: Its matching antigen is unknown.

The specimen was blood buffy coat. The clonotype comes from a woman between 18 and 69 years old with a cervical HPV16 infection that either progressed to CIN3+ or cleared (not recorded which).

CDR3 loop: CASSPAGGHSTDTQYF. CDR3 bases read: TGTGCCAGCAGCCCAGCGGGAGGGCATAGCACAGATACG. This chain uses TRBV7-8 with TRBJ2-3, with TRBD2 matching over 10 bases. Read sequence stops 3 residues before the CDR3 end, and the germline J gene provides the missing end. Germline CDR1 and CDR2: SGHVS and FQNEAQ. The length of the CDR3 is 16 residues. Germline trimming cut 5 bases from V and 0 bases from J; bases unmatched to any gene: 5.